This T cell receptor (beta chain) was recovered during a study of T cells in Graves' hyperthyroidism and ophthalmopathy. Trimming cost V 4 bases and J 0 bases; bases outside gene matches: 7. The CDR3 has 17 residues. Germline values: CDR1 SNHLY, CDR2 FYNNEI. Exclusions: uncontrolled infection, other autoimmune disease, pregnancy, lactation. Isolation of PBMCs was performed on 8.5 to 10 ml fresh peripheral blood. Overall study findings and caveats: Model predictions of ophthalmopathy came a median 6.5 months before onset.

TCR beta CDR3 sequences were amplified from RNA transcripts. The study used the HTBI primer set for a first-round RT-PCR of the TCR CDR3. TCRdb itself ran the multiplex PCR reads through MiXCR, one entry per CDR3 protein. The sample has over 350,000 distinct CDR3 sequences; roughly 13% are singletons. Concerning this clonotype: The antigen is undetermined.

Material for sequencing was blood. The gene calls are TRBV2 and TRBJ2-3; 10 bases fit TRBD2. This TCR came from a man aged 50 to 60 with Graves' ophthalmopathy. CDR3 nucleotides: TGTGCCAGCAGTGTATGGACTAGCGGACCTAGCACAGATACGCAGTATTTT. Translated: CASSVWTSGPSTDTQYF. Full variable domain (remainder filled in from reference TRBV2 and TRBJ2-3): EPEVTQTPSHQVTQMGQEVILRCVPISNHLYFYWYRQILGQKVEFLVSFYNNEISEKSEIFDDQFSVERPDGSNFTLKIRSTKLEDSAMYFCASSVWTSGPSTDTQYFGPGTRLTVL.